Sequencing of this T cell receptor beta chain was carried out in a study of blood T cell repertoires in COVID-19. Germline CDR1 reads SEHNR; CDR2 reads FQNEAQ (reference sequence). Trimming removed 8 bases from V and 7 bases from J; junction bases left unmatched: 12. This CDR3 spans 16 amino acids. Profiled with immunoSEQ multiplex PCR; TCRdb holds only in-frame clones, not every one. This table has around 190,000 clones, around 83% appearing once. The chain has TRBV7-9 and TRBJ2-2; 11 nucleotides line up with TRBD1. The sample was PBMCs or T cells enriched from blood (not recorded which). This clonotype was sampled from a woman aged 40 to 50 in a cohort exposed to, infected with or recovered from COVID-19 (not recorded which). CDR3 nucleotide sequence: TGTGCCAGCGAACTCCCCGGGACAGGGGGAGACGGGGAGCTGTTTTTT. It codes for CASELPGTGGDGELFF.